The source of this T cell receptor (beta chain) is a study of CD4 T cells in relation to SARS-CoV-2 and coronaviruses. Germline loops: CDR1 SGHRS, CDR2 YFSETQ. This CDR3 is built from 14 residues. V lost 0 bases, J lost 7 bases, and 6 bases stayed unmatched. CD4+ T cells from unexposed donors were obtained before the COVID-19 pandemic (2011-2018). After approximately ten days of culture, CD4+ T cells were isolated. As cell numbers allowed, unexposed-donor CD4+ T cells faced SARS-CoV-2 S/N and four cold-coronavirus spikes. A word on this clone: What it recognizes is unknown.

Libraries were prepared by immunoSEQ multiplex PCR; TCRdb keeps only in-frame clonotypes and omits some of them. The sample holds 20,000 or so clones, 60% to 80% seen once. J is TRBJ1-1 and V is TRBV5-1; 7 bases fit TRBD1. The sequenced sample consisted of CD4+ T cells from PBMCs, cultured in vitro. This clonotype originated in a human donor in good health. In DNA form, the CDR3 reads TGCGCCAGCAGCTTGGGAAGGGGGCAGGGTGAAGCTTTCTTT. Its translation is CASSLGRGQGEAFF.